Below are 18 T cell receptor beta chains sequenced from a single sample in a study of T cell clones after liver transplantation. TCRdb's table, derived via immunoSEQ multiplex PCR, lists solely in-frame clones and lacks some. The sample lists 95,000 to 110,000 clones; around 84% were seen once. The starting material was CD4+ T cells from blood, obtained 47 months after liver transplant. Receptors originate from a human patient who received a liver transplant. Some T cells could come from the graft donor.

This clone was observed once. The chain links TRBV15 to TRBJ1-2; weak D call: TRBD1 (6 bases). With 4 bases removed from V and 3 bases from J, the gap between germline ends came to 15 bases. Per the germline V gene, CDR1 is LNHNV and CDR2 is YYDKDF (reference sequence). CDR3 size: 15 residues. The CDR3 nucleotides read TGTGCCACCAGCAAAAAACGAAGGGGGGACTATGGCTACACCTTC. Its translation is CATSKKRRGDYGYTF. The full variable domain, its missing parts supplied by reference TRBV15 and TRBJ1-2, is DAMVIQNPRYQVTQFGKPVTLSCSQTLNHNVMYWYQQKSSQAPKLLFHYYDKDFNNEADTPDNFQSRRPNTSFCFLDIRSPGLGDTAMYLCATSKKRRGDYGYTFGSGTRLTVV.

The table lists this clone with a count of one. This chain joins TRBV5-1 and TRBJ2-1, with 10 bases aligning to TRBD1. CDR3 length: 16 residues. The germline V gene encodes CDR1 SGHRS and CDR2 YFSETQ. V trimming: 3 bases; J trimming: 2 bases; junction bases outside the gene matches: 5. The CDR3 coding sequence is TGCGCCAGCAGCTGGGGGACAGGGGACACCTACAATGAGCAGTTCTTC. Amino acid sequence: CASSWGTGDTYNEQFF.

This chain connects TRBV2 to TRBJ1-2, with D possibly TRBD1 on 5 matching bases. V was pared by 1 base and J by 7 bases, with 13 bases between. CDR1 SNHLY and CDR2 FYNNEI come from the germline V gene. The CDR3 runs to 14 residues. The CDR3 DNA sequence: TGTGCCAGCAGTGAAGTGGGCAGGGAGGTTGGCTACACCTTC. It specifies CASSEVGREVGYTF.

V gene TRBV15 combines with J gene TRBJ2-7; D gene ambiguous. This CDR3 is built from 12 residues. V lost 0 bases and J 6 bases, leaving 6 bases between the germline ends. Per the germline V gene, CDR1 is LNHNV and CDR2 is YYDKDF (reference sequence). CDR3 in DNA: TGTGCCACCAGCAGAGATGTCTCCGAGCAGTACTTC. Protein sequence: CATSRDVSEQYF.

This chain uses TRBV29-1 with TRBJ1-2, with 12 bases fitting TRBD1. The CDR3 length is 12 residues. With 7 bases clipped from V and 8 bases from J, the junction kept 5 bases outside the gene matches. Germline values: CDR1 SQVTM, CDR2 ANQGSEA. The CDR3 DNA reads TGCAGCGGGGGACAGGGGGCGCGAGGCTACACCTTC. Encoded protein: CSGGQGARGYTF. The whole variable domain, filled in from reference TRBV29-1 and TRBJ1-2, reads SAVISQKPSRDICQRGTSLTIQCQVDSQVTMMFWYRQQPGQSLTLIATANQGSEATYESGFVIDKFPISRPNLTFSTLTVSNMSPEDSSIYLCSGGQGARGYTFGSGTRLTVV.

The rearrangement joins TRBV14 to TRBJ2-3; unclear D gene. Deletions cut 1 base from V and 1 base from J, with 3 bases between. CDR1 SGHDN and CDR2 FVKESK come from the germline V gene. The CDR3 is 13 amino acids. The CDR3 protein is CASSQAGTDTQYF. The CDR3 nucleotides read TGTGCCAGCAGCCAAGCAGGCACAGATACGCAGTATTTT.

The V call is TRBV19, the J call TRBJ1-2, with a possible D match to TRBD1 (5 bases). The CDR3 extends over 15 amino acids. Trimming shortened V by 3 bases and J by 4 bases, and 15 bases separated the two germline ends. CDR1 and CDR2 (germline): LNHDA, SQIVND (reference sequence). CDR3 loop: CASSINRDVSYGYTF. In DNA form, the CDR3 reads TGTGCCAGTAGTATTAACCGGGACGTATCCTATGGCTACACCTTC.

The V and J genes are TRBV9 and TRBJ1-4; possible D gene TRBD1, 5 bases. Trimming removed 2 bases from V and 2 bases from J, with 7 bases in between. The CDR3 covers 14 residues. Germline lookup yields CDR1 SGDLS and CDR2 YYNGEE. The CDR3 DNA sequence: TGTGCCAGCAGCGTCCCAGGGACTAATGAAAAACTGTTTTTT. Translating gives CASSVPGTNEKLFF.

This chain links TRBV19 with TRBJ2-1; D possibly corresponds to TRBD2 (5 bases). CDR1 LNHDA and CDR2 SQIVND come from the germline V gene (reference sequence). With 6 bases removed from V and 0 bases from J, the gap between germline ends came to 15 bases. The CDR3 is 16 amino acids. CDR3 loop: CASSLKGLASYNEQFF. The CDR3 DNA follows: TGTGCCAGTAGCCTAAAGGGTCTAGCCTCCTACAATGAGCAGTTCTTC.

This sequence joins TRBV18 and TRBJ2-7; the match to TRBD1 covers 7 bases. V was pared by 3 bases and J by 2 bases, with 13 bases of the junction left unmatched. The V gene's germline CDR1 is KGHSH and CDR2 LQKENI. The CDR3 consists of 17 residues. For the CDR3, the DNA is TGTGCCAGCTCACCCCTCCCGGGACAGAAGGTTCCCTACGAGCAGTACTTC. Protein: CASSPLPGQKVPYEQYF.

The rearrangement joins TRBV5-4 to TRBJ2-3, with D possibly TRBD2 on 5 matching bases. The CDR3 is 15 amino acids. The germline V and J ends were trimmed by 0 bases and 1 base, with 9 bases remaining between them. The germline V gene has CDR1 SGHNT and CDR2 YYREEE (reference sequence). The DNA of the CDR3 is TGTGCCAGCAGCTTGGTCCGGACTGGCACAGATACGCAGTATTTT. It translates to CASSLVRTGTDTQYF. The full variable domain, completed using reference TRBV5-4 and TRBJ2-3, is ETGVTQSPTHLIKTRGQQVTLRCSSQSGHNTVSWYQQALGQGPQFIFQYYREEENGRGNFPPRFSGLQFPNYSSELNVNALELDDSALYLCASSLVRTGTDTQYFGPGTRLTVL.

The CDR3 loop reads CSVTGTSGINEQFF. The CDR3 coding sequence is TGCAGCGTCACCGGGACTAGCGGGATTAATGAGCAGTTCTTC. This chain links TRBV29-1 with TRBJ2-1; 13 nucleotides agree with TRBD2. This CDR3 has 14 amino acids. Trimming took 6 bases from V and 7 from J; bases not matched to a gene: 6. Per germline, CDR1 SQVTM and CDR2 ANQGSEA.

This chain joins TRBV4-2 and TRBJ1-1; no reliable D call. The CDR3 extends over 16 amino acids. V dropped 6 bases and J dropped 1 base, with 18 bases sitting between them. The germline V gene encodes CDR1 LGHNA and CDR2 YNFKEQ. This CDR3 reads CASSPQVGNPNTEAFF. The CDR3 nucleotides read TGTGCCAGCAGTCCCCAGGTCGGGAATCCGAACACTGAAGCTTTCTTT.

J is TRBJ1-4 and V is TRBV27; 11 bases are shared with TRBD1. J was trimmed by 8 bases and V by 1 base; bases with no gene match: 3. Germline V gene lookup returns CDR1 MNHEY and CDR2 SMNVEV (reference sequence). CDR3 length: 15 residues. CDR3: CASSLWGTGGEKLFF. CDR3 coding DNA: TGTGCCAGCAGTTTATGGGGGACAGGGGGAGAAAAACTGTTTTTT.

J is TRBJ1-5 and V is TRBV7-6, with unresolved D. Per germline, CDR1 SGHVS and CDR2 FNYEAQ. Trimming took 0 bases from V and 5 from J, leaving 8 bases between them. CDR3 length equals 14 residues. This CDR3 reads CASSLATRDQPQHF. The CDR3, as DNA: TGTGCCAGCAGCTTAGCAACTCGAGATCAGCCCCAGCATTTT.

The chain links TRBV5-6 to TRBJ1-1; no firm D call. Trimming left V 2 bases short and J 0 bases short, with 8 bases between. The CDR3 contains 14 residues. Germline V gene sequence: CDR1 SGHDT, CDR2 YYEEEE. The CDR3 is CASSLTGVNTEAFF. The CDR3 DNA follows: TGTGCCAGCAGCTTAACCGGGGTGAACACTGAAGCTTTCTTT.

This clone came up many times. The chain employs TRBV6-5 and TRBJ1-2; D uncertain. Looked up from germline, CDR1 is MNHEY and CDR2 is SVGAGI. This CDR3 is built from 13 residues. Trimming shortened V by 5 bases and J by 7 bases, and 14 bases separated the two germline ends. The CDR3 DNA reads TGTGCCAGCAGTGCGGGCCCACGTGGTGGCTACACCTTC. It yields the protein CASSAGPRGGYTF.

V and J are TRBV18 and TRBJ1-4; 8 nucleotides agree with TRBD1. With V trimmed by 3 bases and J by 7 bases, 10 bases remained unmatched. CDR1 KGHSH and CDR2 LQKENI come from the germline V gene. The CDR3 is made up of 16 amino acids. The CDR3 nucleotides read TGTGCCAGCTCACCCCGACAGGGGTCCGGGGTTGAAAAACTGTTTTTT. It is translated as CASSPRQGSGVEKLFF.